This T cell receptor beta chain emerged from a study of blood T cell repertoires in COVID-19. For the study at large: COVID-19 samples, acute and convalescent, were from the United States, Italy and Spain.

Some clones are missing from TCRdb's copy, which holds only in-frame ones; the method was immunoSEQ multiplex PCR. Altogether about 260,000 clones are present, 86% being singletons, with the ten largest covering approximately 2%. CDR1 and CDR2 from the germline V gene are SSHAT and FNYEAQ (reference sequence). This CDR3 has 14 amino acids. Trimming removed 5 bases from V and 1 base from J, with 11 bases in between. This receptor was obtained from a man aged 30 to 45 with active or convalescent COVID-19. Sequenced: peripheral blood. The J gene is TRBJ2-5, the V gene TRBV7-7; D gene ambiguous. CDR3 residues: CASSPRGAQETQYF. The DNA for the CDR3 is TGTGCCAGCAGCCCCCGAGGAGCCCAAGAGACCCAGTACTTC.